The clone carrying this TCR beta chain was detected once. This sample stems from a study of blood T cell repertoires in COVID-19. Trimming cost V 5 bases and J 8 bases; bases outside gene matches: 5. The CDR3 extends over 12 amino acids. How the authors handled the data: Cell counts per sample came from amplifying reference gene primers. Clones were read by immunoSEQ multiplex PCR, and TCRdb kept only the in-frame ones, dropping some. That table furnishes V, J and clone size, whereas the DNA furnished D and trimming. Of 150,000 or so clones in the sample, about 92% are singletons; the top ten hold 4.8%.

What was sequenced was peripheral blood. The TCR was taken from a man younger than 40 with COVID-19, enrolled during active disease. The chain recombines TRBV12-3 or TRBV12-4 with TRBJ1-1; 7 bases are shared with TRBD1. CDR3 nucleotide sequence: TGTGCCAGCAGTCGATACAGGGGAGAAGCTTTCTTT. Translating it yields CASSRYRGEAFF.